The present T cell receptor beta chain was sequenced within a study of memory CD4+ T cells and cytomegalovirus serostatus. For the study at large: This sample comes from healthy Belgian adults, several CMV seropositive, 24 seronegative.

Trimming at V came to 4 bases and at J to 0 bases, leaving 3 bases not matched to a gene. Germline values: CDR1 KGHSH, CDR2 LQKENI. The CDR3 consists of 15 residues. Assay used: immunoSEQ multiplex PCR; TCRdb lists only in-frame clones, some missing. This repertoire shows over 40,000 clones, approximately 74% found once; its top ten account for 1.2%. The sort gate was single viable CD3+CD4+CD8-CD45RO+ cells for memory CD4+ T cells. Material: memory CD4+ T cells from blood. This TCR derives from an adult in good health and CMV-seropositive. The chain recombines TRBV18 with TRBJ2-1; 7 nucleotides align to TRBD2. The CDR3 coding sequence is TGTGCCAGCTCACGCGGGGGAAGCTCCTACAATGAGCAGTTCTTC. This encodes CASSRGGSSYNEQFF.